Shown below are 27 T cell receptor beta chains from a single sample sequenced in a study of T-cell memory formation after mild COVID-19. TCRdb re-derived calls from the 5' RACE reads in MiXCR, one entry per CDR3 protein. Of 250,000 to 300,000 distinct CDR3 sequences in the sample, roughly 17% are singletons; the top ten hold roughly a fifth. Material: PBMCs or a T cell subset sorted from them (not recorded which). The receptors shown here come from a man between 18 and 29 years old who had mild COVID-19 (a few samples of this study predate the infection). Cell type and time point are not known.

Of note for this clonotype: A much more abundant neighbour one base away suggests this may be a read error. The chain uses TRBV7-2 and TRBJ2-4, with D perhaps matching TRBD1 (6 bases). V was clipped by 2 bases and J by 9 bases, with 14 bases between them. The CDR3 length is 14 residues. Germline CDR1 reads SGHTA; CDR2 reads FQGNSA. The CDR3 nucleotides read TGTGCCAGCAGCTTATCAGGGGCCCAAACCATTCAGTACTTC. It specifies CASSLSGAQTIQYF.

In DNA form, the CDR3 reads TGTGCCAGCTCTCCCCGAGGGCCCTCCTACGAGCAGTACTTC. It specifies CASSPRGPSYEQYF. The gene calls are TRBV7-9 and TRBJ2-7, with D possibly being TRBD2 (5 bases). The V and J ends lost 8 bases and 0 bases respectively, with 14 bases between them. The CDR3 sequence is 14 residues long. Germline loops: CDR1 SEHNR, CDR2 FQNEAQ (reference sequence).

This clonotype was seen only a few times. The V call is TRBV24-1, the J call TRBJ2-3; TRBD1 matches 7 bases. The length of the CDR3 is 13 residues. Germline V CDR1 and CDR2: KGHDR, SFDVKD. The V segment lost 7 bases and the J segment 3 bases; nucleotides outside the gene matches: 3. CDR3 in DNA: TGTGCCACCAGACGACAGGGAACAGATACGCAGTATTTT. Translating gives CATRRQGTDTQYF.

This rearrangement joins TRBV6-2 or TRBV6-3 to TRBJ1-1, with 8 nucleotides matching TRBD1. Germline loops: CDR1 MNHEY, CDR2 SVGEGT. The CDR3 sequence is 15 residues long. J was trimmed by 5 bases and V by 8 bases; bases with no gene match: 13. This chain's CDR3 is CASGSWTGRVTEAFF. Written as DNA, the CDR3 is TGTGCCAGCGGATCCTGGACAGGGAGAGTGACTGAAGCTTTCTTT.

The table lists this clonotype with a few counts. The rearrangement uses TRBV5-1 and TRBJ1-5, with D perhaps TRBD1 (5 bases). Germline-derived CDR1 and CDR2 are SGHRS and YFSETQ. The CDR3 length is 14 residues. The V gene lost 0 bases and the J gene lost 7 bases, with 11 bases spanning the gap. The DNA of the CDR3 is TGCGCCAGCAGCTTGGGTCAGGGTAGCCAGCCCCAGCATTTT. As protein: CASSLGQGSQPQHF.

This clonotype was picked up many times. This sequence joins TRBV29-1 and TRBJ1-1; possibly TRBD1 for D (5 bases). The CDR3 contains 14 residues. CDR1 SQVTM and CDR2 ANQGSEA come from the germline V gene. V lost 1 base, J lost 0 bases, and 9 bases lay in between. CDR3 amino acids: CSVEVYRLNTEAFF. Written as DNA, the CDR3 is TGCAGCGTTGAAGTCTACAGGTTGAACACTGAAGCTTTCTTT.

CDR3: CASSLAGLAGGLQETQYF. The CDR3 DNA is TGTGCCAGCAGCTTAGCGGGACTAGCGGGGGGTCTCCAAGAGACCCAGTACTTC. The V call is TRBV7-6, the J call TRBJ2-5; 15 bases are a match to TRBD2. This CDR3 comprises 18 residues. Germline CDR1 is SGHVS and CDR2 is FNYEAQ. The V gene end was trimmed by 0 bases and the J gene end by 1 base; junction bases not matched to a gene: 3.

The genes are TRBV28 and TRBJ1-2, with no clear D. Germline values: CDR1 MDHEN, CDR2 SYDVKM. CDR3 size: 12 residues. Trimming shortened V by 6 bases and J by 0 bases, and 5 bases separated the two germline ends. DNA of the CDR3: TGTGCCAGCAGAATAGCTAACTATGGCTACACCTTC. As protein: CASRIANYGYTF.

The chain carries TRBV10-3 and TRBJ2-7; 7 nucleotides align to TRBD1. Germline-derived CDR1 and CDR2 are ENHRY and SYGVKD. V gave up 4 bases and J gave up 3 bases; unmatched junction bases: 9. The CDR3 has 15 amino acids. CDR3 coding DNA: TGTGCCATCAGTGGAACGGGACAGAAGTTCTACGAGCAGTACTTC. Protein product: CAISGTGQKFYEQYF.

This clonotype was counted ten times or more. V is TRBV11-2 and J is TRBJ1-2; 10 bases match TRBD1. With 5 bases clipped from V and 4 bases from J, the junction kept 10 bases outside the gene matches. The germline V gene has CDR1 SGHAT and CDR2 FQNNGV. This CDR3 is 16 amino acids long. CDR3 DNA sequence: TGTGCCAGCAGCCCACGACAGGGGGCCCGCGGCTATGGCTACACCTTC. Translation: CASSPRQGARGYGYTF.

In this sample, this clonotype turned up a few times. The chain combines TRBV4-3 with TRBJ1-1; perhaps TRBD1 as D (6 bases). The CDR3 consists of 15 residues. V lost 4 bases and J lost 3, with 15 bases in between. Germline V gene sequence: CDR1 LGHNA, CDR2 YSLEER. The CDR3 region is CASSLLPSGDTEAFF. The CDR3 bases are TGCGCCAGCAGCCTCCTCCCTTCAGGGGACACTGAAGCTTTCTTT.

This clonotype was seen more than once but under ten times. The chain recombines TRBV28 with TRBJ1-5, with D tentatively TRBD1 (6 bases). CDR3 length: 15 residues. The germline CDR1 and CDR2 sequences are MDHEN and SYDVKM. Trimming took 2 bases from V and 4 from J, leaving 12 bases between them. The CDR3 here is CASSLGQTGNQPQHF. CDR3 DNA sequence: TGTGCCAGCAGTTTAGGCCAAACAGGGAATCAGCCCCAGCATTTT.

The CDR3 region has the DNA TGTGCCAGCAGCCCTGGACACGGGGGGCCAGTACAAGAGACCCAGTACTTC. This codes for CASSPGHGGPVQETQYF. J is TRBJ2-5 and V is TRBV7-9, with D possibly matching TRBD2 (7 bases). The CDR3 extends over 17 amino acids. The germline V gene has CDR1 SEHNR and CDR2 FQNEAQ (reference sequence). The V gene lost 5 bases and the J gene lost 2 bases, with 21 bases spanning the gap.

This clonotype has a handful of counts. The J gene is TRBJ2-1, the V gene TRBV29-1; D is unclear. The V end lost 1 base, the J end lost 7 bases, and 8 bases lay between the germline ends. CDR1 is SQVTM, CDR2 ANQGSEA, per germline. The CDR3 contains 12 residues. CDR3 loop: CSVEVKGNEQFF. The CDR3 nucleotides read TGCAGCGTTGAAGTAAAGGGAAATGAGCAGTTCTTC.

A single count supports this clonotype. The chain employs TRBV5-1 and TRBJ1-1, with 7 bases fitting TRBD1. Trimming removed 5 bases from V and 1 base from J; junction bases left unmatched: 2. Per germline, CDR1 SGHRS and CDR2 YFSETQ. The CDR3 spans 13 residues. DNA for the CDR3: TGCGCCAGCAGGCAGGGGGAGAACACTGAAGCTTTCTTT. Translation gives CASRQGENTEAFF.

This clonotype was seen only a few times. The J gene is TRBJ2-3, the V gene TRBV5-1; unclear D gene. CDR1 is SGHRS, CDR2 YFSETQ, per germline. V lost 5 bases and J lost 2, with 15 bases in between. The CDR3 has 15 residues. For the CDR3, the DNA is TGCGCCAGCAGTCTAGAACCCTCCGTCACAGATACGCAGTATTTT. It encodes CASSLEPSVTDTQYF.

This rearrangement joins TRBV20-1 to TRBJ2-7, with 8 bases fitting TRBD2. Germline loops: CDR1 DFQATT, CDR2 SNEGSKA (reference sequence). The CDR3 contains 14 residues. J was trimmed by 0 bases and V by 3 bases; bases with no gene match: 4. The CDR3 DNA follows: TGCAGTGCTAGCGCGGGAGGAGACTCCTACGAGCAGTACTTC. This translates into CSASAGGDSYEQYF.

V usage is TRBV5-1 and J usage is TRBJ1-1, with 9 bases matching TRBD1. Germline CDR1 reads SGHRS; CDR2 reads YFSETQ. The CDR3 extends over 14 amino acids. V trimming: 4 bases; J trimming: 4 bases; junction bases outside the gene matches: 5. The CDR3 region is CASSAQGASTEAFF. The CDR3, as DNA: TGCGCCAGCAGCGCACAGGGGGCTTCCACTGAAGCTTTCTTT.

The gene calls are TRBV12-3 or TRBV12-4 and TRBJ2-7; 11 nucleotides align to TRBD2. CDR3 size: 15 residues. V dropped 1 base and J dropped 6; count of bases not matched to a gene: 5. In DNA, the CDR3 is TGTGCCAGCAGTTTAGGTAGCGGGGGGGCTTCCGAGCAGTACGTC. Translated: CASSLGSGGASEQYV.

As to this clonotype: The junction departs from germline at one end; a sequencing error may be responsible. J is TRBJ2-2 and V is TRBV28; D gene uncertain. In germline, CDR1 is MDHEN, CDR2 SYDVKM. CDR3 length: 13 residues. The CDR3 DNA reads TGTGCCAGCATTTTAACGAACACCGGGGAGCTGTTTTTT. Amino acid sequence: CASILTNTGELFF.

This chain links TRBV2 with TRBJ2-5, with D possibly TRBD2 on 6 matching bases. The CDR3 has 14 amino acids. With 8 bases removed from V and 5 bases from J, the gap between germline ends came to 18 bases. CDR1 and CDR2 (germline): SNHLY, FYNNEI. The CDR3 sequence is CASGGELEGETQYF. CDR3 nucleotides: TGTGCCAGCGGCGGGGAGCTAGAGGGTGAGACCCAGTACTTC. Using reference TRBV2 and TRBJ2-5 for the parts outside the CDR3, the full variable domain is EPEVTQTPSHQVTQMGQEVILRCVPISNHLYFYWYRQILGQKVEFLVSFYNNEISEKSEIFDDQFSVERPDGSNFTLKIRSTKLEDSAMYFCASGGELEGETQYFGPGTRLLVL.

The CDR3 here is CASSRGLAGATDTQYF. CDR3 DNA sequence: TGCGCCAGCAGCCGTGGCCTAGCGGGGGCCACAGATACGCAGTATTTT. The genes are TRBV5-1 and TRBJ2-3; 10 bases line up with TRBD2. This CDR3 contains 16 residues. V trimming: 4 bases; J trimming: 2 bases; junction bases outside the gene matches: 7. The germline CDR1 and CDR2 sequences are SGHRS and YFSETQ.

The chain recombines TRBV5-1 with TRBJ2-2; D call uncertain. Per germline, CDR1 SGHRS and CDR2 YFSETQ. Trimming stripped 0 bases from V and 1 base from J, with 16 bases between. This CDR3 comprises 18 residues. In nucleotides, the CDR3 is TGCGCCAGCAGCTTGGGGTGGCGGACCGACGGGAACACCGGGGAGCTGTTTTTT. Translated, it gives CASSLGWRTDGNTGELFF.

The chain carries TRBV20-1 and TRBJ1-2; D gene unclear. Germline CDR1 and CDR2: DFQATT and SNEGSKA (reference sequence). The CDR3 runs to 13 residues. V dropped 1 base and J dropped 4 bases, with 10 bases sitting between them. CDR3 nucleotides: TGCAGTGCTAGAGGGGATATTGGCTATGGCTACACCTTC. It encodes CSARGDIGYGYTF.

This sequence joins TRBV12-3 or TRBV12-4 and TRBJ1-6; no clear D. The length of the CDR3 is 12 residues. Trimming pared 5 bases from V and 15 bases from J, leaving 14 bases between. For the CDR3, the DNA is TGTGCCAGCAGTGCCGGCCCCTCGGGCCTCCACTTT. Protein sequence: CASSAGPSGLHF.

The chain combines TRBV5-5 with TRBJ1-2, with TRBD1 matching 8 bases. From germline, CDR1 is SGHKS and CDR2 YYEKEE (reference sequence). This CDR3 contains 14 residues. V was pared by 1 base and J by 4 bases, with 3 bases of the junction left unmatched. The CDR3, as DNA: TGTGCCAGCAGCTTGTGGACAGGGAGCTATGGCTACACCTTC. Amino acids: CASSLWTGSYGYTF.

V gene TRBV4-3 combines with J gene TRBJ1-6; no definite D call. Germline V gives CDR1 LGHNA, CDR2 YSLEER. V dropped 0 bases and J dropped 11 bases, with 8 bases sitting between them. The CDR3 spans 13 residues. The CDR3 spells CASSQEPGTPLHF. In DNA, the CDR3 is TGCGCCAGCAGCCAAGAGCCGGGGACACCCCTCCACTTT.